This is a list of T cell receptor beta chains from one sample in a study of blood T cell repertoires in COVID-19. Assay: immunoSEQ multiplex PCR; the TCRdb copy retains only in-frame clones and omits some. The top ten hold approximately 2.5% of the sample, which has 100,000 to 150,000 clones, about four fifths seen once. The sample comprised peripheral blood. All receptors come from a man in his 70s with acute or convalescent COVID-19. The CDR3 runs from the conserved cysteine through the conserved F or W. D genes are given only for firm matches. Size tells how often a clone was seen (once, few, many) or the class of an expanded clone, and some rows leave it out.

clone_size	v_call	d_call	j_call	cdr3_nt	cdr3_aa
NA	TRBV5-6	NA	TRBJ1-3	TGTGCCAGCAACGAGAAGGGGCGAGGAACTGGAAACACCATATATTTT	CASNEKGRGTGNTIYF
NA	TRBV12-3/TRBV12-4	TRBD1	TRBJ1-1	TGTGCCAGCATTTCGACAGGGCTCACTGAAGCTTTCTTT	CASISTGLTEAFF
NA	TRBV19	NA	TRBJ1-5	TGTGCCAGTAGTATGGGCCAGGGCCTTAATCAGCCCCAGCATTTT	CASSMGQGLNQPQHF
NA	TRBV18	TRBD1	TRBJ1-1	TGTGCCAGCTCACCCCAATCCGGACAGGGGAACACTGAAGCTTTCTTT	CASSPQSGQGNTEAFF
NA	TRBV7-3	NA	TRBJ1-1	TGTGCCACCAAGCAGGGAATGAACACTGAAGCTTTCTTT	CATKQGMNTEAFF
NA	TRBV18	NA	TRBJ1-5	TGTGCCAGCTCACCGGGAGTCCTCGGTCAGCCCCAGCATTTT	CASSPGVLGQPQHF
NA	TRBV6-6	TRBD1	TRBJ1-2	TGTGCCAGCAGTCAGACCGGACAGGCCCACTATGGCTACACCTTC	CASSQTGQAHYGYTF
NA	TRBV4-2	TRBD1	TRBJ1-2	TGTGCCAGCAGCCAAACAGACAGGGGCTCTAACTATGGCTACACCTTC	CASSQTDRGSNYGYTF
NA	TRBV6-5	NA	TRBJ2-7	TGTGCCAGCAGTTACTCAGGACAGACCTACGAGCAGTACTTC	CASSYSGQTYEQYF
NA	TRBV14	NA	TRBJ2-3	TGTGCCAGCAGCCAACCCCAGTACACAGATACGCAGTATTTT	CASSQPQYTDTQYF
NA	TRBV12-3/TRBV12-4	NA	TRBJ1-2	TGTGCCAGCAACCCCCGCAGGGATGCTGGCTACACCTTC	CASNPRRDAGYTF
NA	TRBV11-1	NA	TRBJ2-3	TGTGCCGGCAGCAAACAGGGAATTAGGGGCACAGATACGCAGTATTTT	CAGSKQGIRGTDTQYF
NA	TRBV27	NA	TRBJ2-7	TGTGCCAGCAGTTCTTACAGGGTCCACGAGCAGTACTTC	CASSSYRVHEQYF
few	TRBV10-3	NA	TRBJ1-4	TGTGCCATCAGTGAGTTAGGACCGGGAGCAACTAATGAAAAACTGTTTTTT	CAISELGPGATNEKLFF